This TCR beta chain was identified during a study of blood T cell repertoires in COVID-19. Study-wide background: In each case, the material was cDNA or gDNA derived from T cells, B-cell-depleted T cells, or PBMCs.

Here immunoSEQ multiplex PCR was the method, and the copy in TCRdb shows in-frame clones only, minus some. This table holds over 200,000 clones, around 86% found once. The CDR3 spans 16 residues. Per the germline V gene, CDR1 is KGHSH and CDR2 is LQKENI. V dropped 2 bases and J dropped 1 base, with 12 bases sitting between them. This rearrangement joins TRBV18 to TRBJ1-5; possible D gene TRBD1, 5 bases. The receptor was derived from a woman between 50 and 59 years old with acute COVID-19. The sample taken for sequencing was PBMCs or T cells enriched from blood (not recorded which). For the CDR3, the DNA is TGTGCCAGCTCACCATCTGCAGGGCGCAGCAATCAGCCCCAGCATTTT. Translation gives CASSPSAGRSNQPQHF.